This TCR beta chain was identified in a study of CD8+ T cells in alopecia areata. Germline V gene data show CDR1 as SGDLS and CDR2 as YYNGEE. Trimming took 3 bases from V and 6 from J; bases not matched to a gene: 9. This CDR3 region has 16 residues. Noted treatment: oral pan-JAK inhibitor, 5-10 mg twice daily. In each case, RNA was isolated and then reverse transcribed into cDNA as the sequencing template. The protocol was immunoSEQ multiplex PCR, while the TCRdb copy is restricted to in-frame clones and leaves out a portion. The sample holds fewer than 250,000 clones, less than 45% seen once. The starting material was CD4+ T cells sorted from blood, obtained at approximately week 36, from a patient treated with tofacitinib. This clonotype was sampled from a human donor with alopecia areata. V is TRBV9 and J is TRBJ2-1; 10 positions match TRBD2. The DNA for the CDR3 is TGTGCCAGCAGCGCCTTTCTAGCGGGAGATTTCAATGAGCAGTTCTTC. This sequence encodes CASSAFLAGDFNEQFF. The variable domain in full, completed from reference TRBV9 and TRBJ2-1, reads DSGVTQTPKHLITATGQRVTLRCSPRSGDLSVYWYQQSLDQGLQFLIQYYNGEERAKGNILERFSAQQFPDLHSELNLSSLELGDSALYFCASSAFLAGDFNEQFFGPGTRLTVL.